This T cell receptor beta chain was captured in a study of T-cell reconstitution after alpha-beta-depleted transplantation in children. Study results and caveats: About two months after transplant, alpha-beta T cells reportedly came from several hundred expanded graft clones. In some patients, recipient T cells and intrathymic progenitors surviving conditioning explained high day-60 diversity. One year post-transplant, T-cell counts and diversity were largely derived from T cells produced anew.

The CDR3 covers 13 residues. Between the trimmed V and J ends, which lost 4 bases and 8 bases, there was a span of 13 bases. Per the germline V gene, CDR1 is SGHRS and CDR2 is YFSETQ. Preparation of the TCRbeta library was carried out with unique molecular identifiers. MiXCR, run by TCRdb on the PCR reads, gives a single entry per CDR3 protein. The top ten clones hold 24% of a sample with around 130,000 distinct CDR3 sequences, 8.5% to 10% of them seen once. This clonotype was seen more than once but under ten times. Antigen specificity is unknown. The chain uses TRBV5-1 and TRBJ2-1; tentatively, D is TRBD2 (5 bases). Sequenced here: PBMCs, mostly from graft donor cells, sampled 180 days after TCRalphabeta/CD19-depleted stem cell transplant. The sequence derives from a girl under three years old who had a stem cell transplant for combined immunodeficiency, so the T cells may come from the graft donor. In nucleotides, the CDR3 is TGCGCCAGCAGCGTCGGGCGGGTCTATGAGCAGTTCTTC. Residues: CASSVGRVYEQFF.